Reported below is one TCR beta chain. The source of the sample is a study of blood T cell repertoires in COVID-19. Overall study context: COVID-19 samples from acute and convalescent phases originated in the United States, Italy and Spain. PBMCs, B-cell-depleted T cells, or T cells provided the cDNA or gDNA that made up the material.

Libraries were prepared by immunoSEQ multiplex PCR; TCRdb keeps only in-frame clonotypes and omits some of them. The data show some 96,000 clones, with roughly 90% seen just once and 1.7% held by the top ten. The TCR was taken from a man older than 75 with acute or convalescent COVID-19. The specimen sequenced was peripheral blood.

The CDR3 spells CASSLRSGEDDYGYTF. CDR3 nucleotide sequence: TGTGCCAGCAGCCTCCGCTCCGGGGAAGATGACTATGGCTACACCTTC. This chain links TRBV7-2 with TRBJ1-2; D is uncertain. V shed 5 bases and J shed 3 bases, with 19 bases lying between them. The V gene's germline CDR1 is SGHTA and CDR2 FQGNSA. The CDR3 covers 16 residues. The full variable domain, in which reference TRBV7-2 and TRBJ1-2 provide the parts outside the CDR3, is GAGVSQSPSNKVTEKGKDVELRCDPISGHTALYWYRQSLGQGLEFLIYFQGNSAPDKSGLPSDRFSAERTGGSVSTLTIQRTQQEDSAVYLCASSLRSGEDDYGYTFGSGTRLTVV.